This is a list of T cell receptor beta chains from one sample in a study of cytomegalovirus exposure and HLA in healthy donors. Assay: immunoSEQ multiplex PCR; the TCRdb copy retains only in-frame clones and omits some. The table shows approximately 260,000 clones, with approximately 85% occurring only once. Material for sequencing was PBMCs. Source of these receptors: a woman in her forties in good health and CMV-seropositive. Each CDR3 is given with its conserved first and last residue. Clone size is shown for a subset of rows, as once, few, many or a class of expanded clone.

clone_size: -; v_call: TRBV19; cdr3_aa: CASSVQGGQVEQFF
clone_size: -; v_call: TRBV19; cdr3_aa: CASNRRLGAVTGELFF
clone_size: -; v_call: TRBV7-7; cdr3_aa: CASSLGYRITDTQYF
clone_size: -; v_call: TRBV19; cdr3_aa: CASSIRVGNQPQHF
clone_size: -; v_call: TRBV19; cdr3_aa: CASGPPTGGVETQYF
clone_size: -; v_call: TRBV4-2; cdr3_aa: CASSQDRGFNEKLFF
clone_size: -; v_call: TRBV29-1; cdr3_aa: CSGGRTSGGTDTQYF
clone_size: -; v_call: TRBV29-1; cdr3_aa: CSVDERGRGHYEQYF
clone_size: -; v_call: TRBV11-2; cdr3_aa: CASSLREAAKKLFF
clone_size: -; v_call: TRBV30; cdr3_aa: CAWNRYSNQPQHF
clone_size: -; v_call: TRBV5-1; cdr3_aa: CASSLGQPNEQFF
clone_size: -; v_call: TRBV2; cdr3_aa: CASSKTGGEYTGELFF
clone_size: -; v_call: TRBV29-1; cdr3_aa: CSVNYRDLNTEAFF
clone_size: -; v_call: TRBV27; cdr3_aa: CASSSRTGRGYEQYF
clone_size: few; v_call: TRBV9; cdr3_aa: CASSALPGPHGYTF
clone_size: -; v_call: TRBV30; cdr3_aa: CAWTRGGATEAFF
clone_size: -; v_call: TRBV5-1; cdr3_aa: CASSLAPSGKPYEQYF
clone_size: -; v_call: TRBV29-1; cdr3_aa: CSVDSTVETQYF
clone_size: -; v_call: TRBV4-2; cdr3_aa: CASRSGLAEETQYF
clone_size: -; v_call: TRBV19; cdr3_aa: CASSRPSGSTGELFF
clone_size: -; v_call: TRBV18; cdr3_aa: CASSLALQQNTEAFF
clone_size: -; v_call: TRBV25-1; cdr3_aa: CASSKPGTGVLGEQYF
clone_size: -; v_call: TRBV2; cdr3_aa: CASSPNSNNEQFF
clone_size: -; v_call: TRBV28; cdr3_aa: CASSAQTRRGTEAFF
clone_size: -; v_call: TRBV6-5; cdr3_aa: CASKRTDSYEQYF
clone_size: -; v_call: TRBV6-5; cdr3_aa: CASRRQALGDTQYF
clone_size: -; v_call: TRBV18; cdr3_aa: CASSVGGELFF
clone_size: -; v_call: TRBV14; cdr3_aa: CASSQNRGETQYF
clone_size: -; v_call: TRBV7-2; cdr3_aa: CASSLGQLSDGYTF
clone_size: -; v_call: TRBV6-1; cdr3_aa: CASSELQGWTEAFF
clone_size: -; v_call: TRBV5-1; cdr3_aa: CASSLGTANTEAFF
clone_size: -; v_call: TRBV7-9; cdr3_aa: CASSLGSGMAYNEQFF
clone_size: -; v_call: TRBV5-4; cdr3_aa: CASKRAAGGSTLVDEQYF
clone_size: -; v_call: TRBV28; cdr3_aa: CASSAADSNQPQHF
clone_size: -; v_call: TRBV2; cdr3_aa: CASSFGQGGQPQHF
clone_size: few; v_call: TRBV7-3; cdr3_aa: CASSLGGQGNTEAFF
clone_size: -; v_call: TRBV11-2; cdr3_aa: CASSLDGGRASGANVLTF
clone_size: -; v_call: TRBV6-1; cdr3_aa: CASTRPPYEQYF
clone_size: once; v_call: TRBV5-4; cdr3_aa: CASSLSRDSEAFF
clone_size: -; v_call: TRBV4-1; cdr3_aa: CASSQDRGLAGEETQYF
clone_size: -; v_call: TRBV10-3; cdr3_aa: CAIRAPGGETQYF
clone_size: -; v_call: TRBV9; cdr3_aa: CASSAAANTEAFF
clone_size: -; v_call: TRBV7-9; cdr3_aa: CASSFTGGVIEF
clone_size: -; v_call: TRBV4-2; cdr3_aa: CASSQRENSNQPQHF
clone_size: few; v_call: TRBV4-3; cdr3_aa: CASSRATSGSDTQYF
clone_size: few; v_call: TRBV6-6; cdr3_aa: CASMGQGMNTEAFF
clone_size: -; v_call: TRBV11-1; cdr3_aa: CASSLMMPGAQYF
clone_size: once; v_call: TRBV5-1; cdr3_aa: CASSLEPGSDGNTIYF
clone_size: -; v_call: TRBV7-6; cdr3_aa: CASSLDGTGPYEQYF
clone_size: -; v_call: TRBV5-1; cdr3_aa: CASSLGSGSPDTQYF
clone_size: -; v_call: TRBV5-6; cdr3_aa: CASSSAYGTGYGYTF
clone_size: -; v_call: TRBV18; cdr3_aa: CASSPYVGDTEAFF
clone_size: -; v_call: TRBV27; cdr3_aa: CASSSNAQFLSYEQYF
clone_size: -; v_call: TRBV19; cdr3_aa: CASGTGGAVGELFF
clone_size: -; v_call: TRBV2; cdr3_aa: CASSYTTGGSGANVLTF
clone_size: -; v_call: TRBV27; cdr3_aa: CASRPTSGLQFF
clone_size: -; v_call: TRBV5-4; cdr3_aa: CASSPGLARTDTQYF